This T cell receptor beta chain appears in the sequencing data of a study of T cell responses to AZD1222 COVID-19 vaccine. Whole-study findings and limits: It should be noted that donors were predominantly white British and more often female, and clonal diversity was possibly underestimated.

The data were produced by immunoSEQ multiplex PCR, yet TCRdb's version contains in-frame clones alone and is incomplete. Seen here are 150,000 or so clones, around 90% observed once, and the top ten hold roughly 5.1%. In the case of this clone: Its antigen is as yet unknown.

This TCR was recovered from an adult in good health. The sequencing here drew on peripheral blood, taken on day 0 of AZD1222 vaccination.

This CDR3 is CASSIYGPGANQPQHF. The CDR3 DNA reads as TGTGCCAGTAGTATTTACGGGCCCGGAGCCAATCAGCCCCAGCATTTT. The chain employs TRBV19 and TRBJ1-5; no definite D call. The V gene's germline CDR1 is LNHDA and CDR2 SQIVND (reference sequence). With 3 bases removed from V and 3 bases from J, the gap between germline ends came to 15 bases. The CDR3 contains 16 residues.